The entry below describes one T cell receptor (beta chain). This record belongs to a study of shared clonotypes between healthy human individuals. The data were produced by immunoSEQ multiplex PCR, yet TCRdb's version contains in-frame clones alone and is incomplete. The repertoire holds 900,000 to 1,200,000 clones, with roughly 74% as singletons. CDR3 length: 15 amino acids. J gave up 4 bases and V 2 bases, and 6 bases lay outside the gene matches. The germline CDR1 and CDR2 sequences are KGHSH and LQKENI. Sequences were obtained from memory CD4+ T cells from PBMCs. The sample's subset: CD45RA-negative fraction. This rearrangement joins TRBV18 to TRBJ2-7; 9 bases are a match to TRBD1. This clonotype was obtained from a man younger than 35 in good health. Some clones in this sample may be carry-over from other donors' samples. DNA of the CDR3: TGTGCCAGCTCACCAACCGGGACAGGGCGTTACGAGCAGTACTTC. It yields the protein CASSPTGTGRYEQYF.